This TCR beta chain was captured in a study of vaccination and CD4 T cells after COVID-19. Study information: Two of the convalescents were Hispanic, and the group consisted of six males and four females. Overlapping spike peptides from SARS-CoV-2, HCoV-NL63, HCoV-OC43 and HCoV-229E served to stimulate the cells.

A word on this clonotype: Antigen: not known.

Treatment specified: approximately nine-day PBMC culture with coronavirus spike peptide pools or control peptides (ViraFEST assay). It was with about 10 IU/ml IL-2 and approximately 9.7 ug/ml peptide pools that 1.8 million or so PBMCs per well were cultured. Cultured CD4+ T cell DNA was sequenced using the Oncomine TCR Beta short-read assay. Using its own MiXCR run on the PCR reads, TCRdb lists one record per CDR3 protein. The profile shows approximately 10,000 distinct CDR3 sequences, 53% of them singletons. The V gene's germline CDR1 is SEHNR and CDR2 FQNEAQ (reference sequence). Trimming stripped 3 bases from V and 5 bases from J, with 20 bases between. This CDR3 spans 16 amino acids.

The chain links TRBV7-9 to TRBJ2-7; D may be TRBD1 or TRBD2 (5 bases each). What was sequenced was CD4+ T cells from blood, cultured in vitro. The clonotype was recovered from a human donor who had recovered from COVID-19. The CDR3 is CASSLGDGPRGDEQYF. The CDR3 DNA sequence: TGTGCCAGCAGCTTGGGGGACGGACCCCGGGGCGACGAGCAGTACTTC.